The source of this TCR beta chain is a study of neurological immune-mediated disorders. TCRdb re-called the 5' RACE reads with MiXCR, one entry per CDR3 protein. Of around 70,000 distinct CDR3 sequences in the sample, 3.2% are singletons; the top ten hold 4.5% to 6.5%. The germline V gene has CDR1 MDHEN and CDR2 SYDVKM. CDR3 length equals 15 residues. V was cut by 9 bases and J by 0 bases, with 15 bases left in between. This clonotype was observed many times. This chain uses TRBV28 with TRBJ1-5, with D possibly TRBD1 on 5 matching bases. This receptor was identified in a woman aged 45-60 years with multiple sclerosis. The sequencing sample was made of PBMCs. This chain's CDR3 is CASTSQGNSNQPQHF. CDR3 coding DNA: TGTGCCAGTACCTCTCAGGGAAATAGCAATCAGCCCCAGCATTTT.